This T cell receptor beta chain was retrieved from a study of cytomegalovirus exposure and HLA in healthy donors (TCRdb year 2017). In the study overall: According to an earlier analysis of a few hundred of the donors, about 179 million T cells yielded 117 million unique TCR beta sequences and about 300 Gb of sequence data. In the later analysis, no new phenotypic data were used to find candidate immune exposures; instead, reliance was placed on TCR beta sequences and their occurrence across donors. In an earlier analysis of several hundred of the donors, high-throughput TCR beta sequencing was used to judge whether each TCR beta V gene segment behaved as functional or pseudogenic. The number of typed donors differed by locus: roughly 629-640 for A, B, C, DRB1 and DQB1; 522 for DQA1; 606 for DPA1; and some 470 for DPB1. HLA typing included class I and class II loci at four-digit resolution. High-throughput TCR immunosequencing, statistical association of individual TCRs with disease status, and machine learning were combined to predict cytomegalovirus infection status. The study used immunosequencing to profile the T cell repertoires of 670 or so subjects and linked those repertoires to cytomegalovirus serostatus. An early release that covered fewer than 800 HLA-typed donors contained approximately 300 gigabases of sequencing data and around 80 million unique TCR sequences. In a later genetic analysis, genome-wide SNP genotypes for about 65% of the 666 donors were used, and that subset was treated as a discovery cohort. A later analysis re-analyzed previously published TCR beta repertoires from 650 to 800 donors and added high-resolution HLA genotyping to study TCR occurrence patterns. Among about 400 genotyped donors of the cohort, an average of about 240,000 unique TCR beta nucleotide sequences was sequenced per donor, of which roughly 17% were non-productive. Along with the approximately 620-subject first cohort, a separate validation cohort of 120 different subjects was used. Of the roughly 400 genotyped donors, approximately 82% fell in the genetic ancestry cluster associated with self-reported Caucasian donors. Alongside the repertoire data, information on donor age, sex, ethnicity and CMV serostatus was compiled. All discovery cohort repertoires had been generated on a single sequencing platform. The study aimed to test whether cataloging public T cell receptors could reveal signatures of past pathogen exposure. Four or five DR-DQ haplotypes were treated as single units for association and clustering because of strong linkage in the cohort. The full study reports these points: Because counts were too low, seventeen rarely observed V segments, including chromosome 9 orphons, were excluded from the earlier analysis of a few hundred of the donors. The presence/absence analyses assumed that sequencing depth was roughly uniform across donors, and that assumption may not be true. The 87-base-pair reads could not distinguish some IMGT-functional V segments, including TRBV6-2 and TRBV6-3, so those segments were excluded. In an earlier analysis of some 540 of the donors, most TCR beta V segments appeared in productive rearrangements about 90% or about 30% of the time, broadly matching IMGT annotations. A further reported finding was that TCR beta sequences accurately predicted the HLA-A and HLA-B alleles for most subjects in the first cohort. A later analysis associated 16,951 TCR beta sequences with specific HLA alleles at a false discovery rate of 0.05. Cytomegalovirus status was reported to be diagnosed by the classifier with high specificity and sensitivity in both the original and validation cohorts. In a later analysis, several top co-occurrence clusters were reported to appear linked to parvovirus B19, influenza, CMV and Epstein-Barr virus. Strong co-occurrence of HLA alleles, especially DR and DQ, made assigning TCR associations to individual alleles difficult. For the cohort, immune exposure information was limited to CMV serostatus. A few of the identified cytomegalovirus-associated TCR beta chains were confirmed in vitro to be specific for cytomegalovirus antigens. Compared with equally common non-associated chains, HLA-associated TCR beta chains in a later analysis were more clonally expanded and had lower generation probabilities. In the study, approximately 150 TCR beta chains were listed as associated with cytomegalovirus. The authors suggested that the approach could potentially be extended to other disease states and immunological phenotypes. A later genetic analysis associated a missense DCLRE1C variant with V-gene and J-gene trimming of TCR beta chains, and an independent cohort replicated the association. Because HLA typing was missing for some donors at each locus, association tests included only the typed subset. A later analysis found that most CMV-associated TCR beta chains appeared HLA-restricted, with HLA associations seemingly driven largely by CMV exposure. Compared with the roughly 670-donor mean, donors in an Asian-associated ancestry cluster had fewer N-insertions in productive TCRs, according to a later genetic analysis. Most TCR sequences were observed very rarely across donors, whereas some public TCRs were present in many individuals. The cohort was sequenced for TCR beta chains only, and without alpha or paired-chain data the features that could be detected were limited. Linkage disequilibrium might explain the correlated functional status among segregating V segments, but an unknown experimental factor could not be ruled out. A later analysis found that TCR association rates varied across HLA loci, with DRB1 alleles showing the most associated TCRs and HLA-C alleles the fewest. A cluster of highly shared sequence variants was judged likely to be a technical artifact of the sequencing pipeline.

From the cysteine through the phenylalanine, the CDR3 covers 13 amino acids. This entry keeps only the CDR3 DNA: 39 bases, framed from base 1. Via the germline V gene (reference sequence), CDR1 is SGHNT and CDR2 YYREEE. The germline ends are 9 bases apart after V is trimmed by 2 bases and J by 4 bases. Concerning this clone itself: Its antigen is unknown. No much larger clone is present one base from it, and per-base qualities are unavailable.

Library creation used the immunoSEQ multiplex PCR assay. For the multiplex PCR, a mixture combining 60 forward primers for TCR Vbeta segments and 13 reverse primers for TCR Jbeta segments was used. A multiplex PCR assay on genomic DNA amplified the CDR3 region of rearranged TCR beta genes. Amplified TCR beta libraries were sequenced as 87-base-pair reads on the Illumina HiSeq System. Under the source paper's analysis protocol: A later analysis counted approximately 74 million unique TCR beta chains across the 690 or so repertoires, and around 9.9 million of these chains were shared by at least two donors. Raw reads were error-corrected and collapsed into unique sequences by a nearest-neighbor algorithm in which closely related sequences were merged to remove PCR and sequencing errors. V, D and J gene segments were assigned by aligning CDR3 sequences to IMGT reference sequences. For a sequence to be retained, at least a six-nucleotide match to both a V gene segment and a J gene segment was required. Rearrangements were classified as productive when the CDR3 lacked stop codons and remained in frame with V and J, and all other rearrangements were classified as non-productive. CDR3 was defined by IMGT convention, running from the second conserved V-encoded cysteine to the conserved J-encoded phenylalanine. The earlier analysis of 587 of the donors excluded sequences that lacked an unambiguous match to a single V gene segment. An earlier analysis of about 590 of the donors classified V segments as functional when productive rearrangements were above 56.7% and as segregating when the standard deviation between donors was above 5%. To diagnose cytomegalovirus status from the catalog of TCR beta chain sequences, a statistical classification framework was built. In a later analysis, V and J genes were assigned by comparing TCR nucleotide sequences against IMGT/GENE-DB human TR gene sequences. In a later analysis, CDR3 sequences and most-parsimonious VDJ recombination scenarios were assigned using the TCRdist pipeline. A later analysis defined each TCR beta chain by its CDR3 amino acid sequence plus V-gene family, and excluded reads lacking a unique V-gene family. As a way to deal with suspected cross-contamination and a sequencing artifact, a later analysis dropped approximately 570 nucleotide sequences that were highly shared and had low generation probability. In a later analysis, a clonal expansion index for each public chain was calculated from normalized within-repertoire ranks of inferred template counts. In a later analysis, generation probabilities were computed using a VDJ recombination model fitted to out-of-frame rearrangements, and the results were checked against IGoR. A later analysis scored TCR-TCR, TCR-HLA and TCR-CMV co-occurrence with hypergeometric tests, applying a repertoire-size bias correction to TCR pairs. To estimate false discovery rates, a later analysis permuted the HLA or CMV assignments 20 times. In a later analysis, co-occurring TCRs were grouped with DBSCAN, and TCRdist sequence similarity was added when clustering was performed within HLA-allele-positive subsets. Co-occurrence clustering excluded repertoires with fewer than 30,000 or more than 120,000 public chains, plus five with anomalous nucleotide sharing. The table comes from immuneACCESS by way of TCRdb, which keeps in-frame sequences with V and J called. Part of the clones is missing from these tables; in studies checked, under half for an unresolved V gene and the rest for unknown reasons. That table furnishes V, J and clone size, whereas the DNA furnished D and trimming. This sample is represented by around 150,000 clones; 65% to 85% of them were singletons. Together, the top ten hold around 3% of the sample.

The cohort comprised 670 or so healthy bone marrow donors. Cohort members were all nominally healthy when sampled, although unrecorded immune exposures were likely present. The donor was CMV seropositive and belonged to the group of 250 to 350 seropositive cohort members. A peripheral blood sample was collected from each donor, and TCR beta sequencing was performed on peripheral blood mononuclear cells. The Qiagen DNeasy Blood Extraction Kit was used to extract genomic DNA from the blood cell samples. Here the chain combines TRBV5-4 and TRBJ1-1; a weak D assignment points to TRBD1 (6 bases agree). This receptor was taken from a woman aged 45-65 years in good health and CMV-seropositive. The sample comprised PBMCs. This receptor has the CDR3 CASSLGGATEAFF. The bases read TGTGCCAGCAGCTTAGGGGGAGCCACTGAAGCTTTCTTT.